This record concerns one TCR beta chain sequence. The antigen it binds to is not known. Per-nucleotide qualities are absent, and no much larger clonotype sits a single base away. Using the deep immunoSEQ assay, multiplex PCR amplified TCR CDR3 regions from genomic DNA. Extracted genomic DNA from each cell subset was distributed evenly across all wells of several immunoSEQ 96-well plates, and each plate was treated as a replicate. For sorted subsets, each replicate PCR was loaded with approximately 190 ng genomic DNA, equivalent to some 31,000 T cell genomes. The purified libraries were quantified using a Qubit 3.0 fluorometer, sized with a Bioanalyzer 2100, and then quantified again using the KAPA Library Quantification kit. Each immunoSEQ 96-well plate was sequenced on its own single-read 150-cycle Illumina NextSeq 550 flow cell. The original methods were these. Because only junctional sequences without quality scores were contained in the immunoSEQ output, filtering matching that applied to full-length reads could not be performed. To assign V/J genes and CDR3, sequences were annotated against IMGT germline references using PyIR, a Python wrapper for IgBLAST v1.9. Reads were removed for weak V/J assignments (E-value above 1e-6), missing CDR3, stop codons, out-of-frame junctions, or ambiguous translated residues. A V3J clonotype was defined by an identical inferred V gene, J gene, and CDR3 amino acid sequence. The percentage overlap between two repertoires was calculated by dividing the number of shared unique clonotypes by the size of the smaller repertoire. Three approaches were used to assess repertoire richness: RTK rarefaction, the Chao1 estimator, and Recon v2.1 estimates of unobserved clonotypes. For all TCRbeta clonotypes obtained by the gDNA method from several donors, generation probabilities were computed with OLGA. This immuneACCESS table, as held by TCRdb, lists in-frame sequences with V and J called but not all clones. Of the missing ones, under half trace to an unresolved V gene in checked studies; the others have no known cause. V and J calls and clone size are those listed in that table; D and trimming were worked out from the DNA. The sample records about 2.1 million clones, about 93% of which are singletons. The ten largest clones add up to under 2% of the sample.

The entry originates in a study of shared clonotypes between healthy human individuals (dated by TCRdb to 2018 to 2021). A note on the overall study: The cohort included three men and a couple of women between 18 and 49 years of age. To increase sequencing depth and limit assay-specific biases, different laboratories used diverse techniques to prepare libraries and sequence TCR repertoires. For each donor, CD4 naive and CD4 memory were each run on three plates, CD8 naive on two plates, and CD8 memory on one plate. To estimate repertoire size and how much clonotype sharing occurs between individuals, the study deeply sequenced the blood TCR repertoires of 4 to 6 healthy adults. Per donor, leukapheresis produced somewhere between about 0.94 and 9 billion PBMCs. Summary of the overall study and its limitations: Sharing across a handful of donors was observed for around 5% of naive CD4, over 3% of naive CD8, over 2% of memory CD4, and around 0.42% of memory CD8 clonotypes. The small number of donors limited the genetic and exposure-history diversity represented. Compared with non-shared clonotypes, clonotypes shared by all four sorted-subset donors had higher generation probabilities. Incomplete sequencing was indicated by rarefaction of sorted-subset datasets, despite the large sequencing depth. Based on pairwise subsampling, the degree of clonotype sharing among donors was expected to be affected by sequencing depth. Naive subsets generally had larger estimated clonotype richness than memory subsets did. Sampling was limited to blood, and TCR repertoires in tissue likely differ from TCR repertoires in blood.

CD8 naive samples were obtained by positive selection for CCR7 among CD45RO-negative cells, yielding a CD45RA+CCR7+ population from which TemRA cells were excluded. The donors were healthy, HIV-negative adults who had no recently reported acute infections or vaccinations. All donors were Caucasian adults living in Nashville, Tennessee, USA. Blood was obtained by leukapheresis, after which PBMCs were separated by Ficoll-Histopaque density gradient centrifugation and cryopreserved in liquid nitrogen vapor phase. Analytical flow cytometry was used to check the purity and quantity of every magnetically sorted T cell population. Genomic DNA was isolated from every sorted fraction and measured by UV absorbance on a Nanodrop 2000c. V lost 6 bases and J lost 4 bases; the stretch between them is 4 bases long. Taken from cysteine to phenylalanine, the CDR3 has 12 residues. Kept here is only the CDR3 DNA, which spans 36 bases and is read in frame from base 1. Per the germline V gene (reference sequence), LNHNV is the CDR1 and YYDKDF is the CDR2.

The sequencing input was naive CD8+ T cells from PBMCs. Sample cell subset or site, as interpreted from the label and publication: CD45RA+CCR7+. The clonotype comes from a man aged 18 to 29 in good health. Some clones in this sample may be carry-over from other donors' samples. The receptor chain draws on TRBV15 and TRBJ2-6, with no confidently assigned D gene. The nucleotide sequence reads as follows: TGTGCCACCAGTCTCGGGGCCAACGTCCTGACTTTC. It translates as CATSLGANVLTF. The full variable domain, with segments outside the CDR3 supplied by the reference TRBV15 and TRBJ2-6 proteins, appears as DAMVIQNPRYQVTQFGKPVTLSCSQTLNHNVMYWYQQKSSQAPKLLFHYYDKDFNNEADTPDNFQSRRPNTSFCFLDIRSPGLGDTAMYLCATSLGANVLTFGAGSRLTVL.